These T cell receptor beta chains were read from a single sample in a study of CD8 T cells in Susac syndrome. TCRdb redid the calling of the immunoSEQ multiplex PCR reads with MiXCR, one entry per CDR3 protein. The profile covers 100,000 or so distinct CDR3 sequences, with about 93% appearing a single time and more than 0.13% taken by the ten largest. The sequencing input was CD4+ T cells from PBMCs. The origin of the receptors is a human donor in good health. Each CDR3 is given with its conserved first and last residue. D genes are given only for firm matches. Part of the rows lack a size; the others show once, few, many or a class for expanded clones.

v_gene	abundance	j_gene	d_gene	CDR3nt	CDR3aa
TRBV18	-	TRBJ2-6	-	TGTGCCAGCTCCCCCGCAGGTACTGGGGCCAACGTCCTGACTTTC	CASSPAGTGANVLTF
TRBV7-9	-	TRBJ1-1	-	TGTGCCAGCAGCTTAGGGGGAGGGGTCCCTTTGAACACTGAAGCTTTCTTT	CASSLGGGVPLNTEAFF
TRBV7-6	-	TRBJ1-2	-	TGTGCCAGCAGCTTAGGAACAGAGGCGCCCGACACCTTC	CASSLGTEAPDTF
TRBV19	-	TRBJ1-2	-	TGTGCCAGTAGTACGGCCCCAGTTTCCCAGGGAAGGGGCTACACCTTC	CASSTAPVSQGRGYTF
TRBV28	few	TRBJ2-7	-	TGTGCCAGCAGGTTGACAGACGACTCCTACGAGCAGTACTTC	CASRLTDDSYEQYF
TRBV5-1	-	TRBJ2-5	-	TGCGCCAGCAGTTTACACCAAGAGACCCAGTACTTC	CASSLHQETQYF
TRBV5-6	-	TRBJ1-5	-	TGTGCCAGCAGCTCCCGGGGGGCTAATTGGGGCAATCAGCCCCAGCATTTT	CASSSRGANWGNQPQHF
TRBV29-1	-	TRBJ1-5	-	TGCAGCGCCGGGACTGATAATCAGCCCCAGCATTTT	CSAGTDNQPQHF
TRBV7-2	-	TRBJ2-2	TRBD1	TGTGCCAGCAGCTCACAGGGGAGCGGGGAGCTGTTTTTT	CASSSQGSGELFF
TRBV20-1	-	TRBJ2-7	TRBD1	TGCAGTGCTAGGGGGGACAGGGGCTCCTACGAGCAGTACTTC	CSARGDRGSYEQYF
TRBV15	-	TRBJ2-3	TRBD1	TGTGCCACCAGCAGCCGGGACAGGGAAATCACAGATACGCAGTATTTT	CATSSRDREITDTQYF
TRBV19	-	TRBJ2-4	TRBD1	TGTGCCAGTAGTATGCCAACGGGACAGAGGAACATTCAGTACTTC	CASSMPTGQRNIQYF
TRBV7-2	-	TRBJ2-7	-	TGTGCCAGCAGCTTCCCCTACCCCTCCTACGAGCAGTACTTC	CASSFPYPSYEQYF
TRBV12-3/TRBV12-4	-	TRBJ1-4	-	TGTGCCAGCAGTTTTGGAGGGTTCGCAACTAATGAAAAACTGTTTTTT	CASSFGGFATNEKLFF
TRBV7-2	-	TRBJ2-3	-	TGTGCCAGCAGCCCAACAGGGGGGGGAAACACAGATACGCAGTATTTT	CASSPTGGGNTDTQYF
TRBV20-1	-	TRBJ1-2	TRBD1	TGCAGTGCTAGTGAGGGGGCCTTCTATGGCTACACCTTC	CSASEGAFYGYTF
TRBV23-1	once	TRBJ1-2	-	TGCGCCAGCAGCTTACGACGGTTCTATGGCTACACCTTC	CASSLRRFYGYTF
TRBV29-1	-	TRBJ1-4	-	TGCAGCGTTGACAGGGGATATGAAAAACTGTTTTTT	CSVDRGYEKLFF
TRBV20-1	-	TRBJ2-2	-	TGCAGTGCTAGAGAGGGTCCCGGGGAGCTGTTTTTT	CSAREGPGELFF
TRBV3-1	-	TRBJ2-2	-	TGTGCCAGCAGCCAAGTGGGGAGCCCCGGGGAGCTGTTTTTT	CASSQVGSPGELFF
TRBV6-6	-	TRBJ1-2	TRBD1	TGTGCCACCTTGACAGGGCCCAACTATGGCTACACCTTC	CATLTGPNYGYTF
TRBV10-3	-	TRBJ2-7	-	TGTGCCATCAGTGAGTCCGCTGAGCCCTACGAGCAGTACTTC	CAISESAEPYEQYF
TRBV29-1	-	TRBJ1-2	-	TGCAGCGGAACACAGGGTACGGCGGATGGCTACACCTTC	CSGTQGTADGYTF
TRBV6-2/TRBV6-3	-	TRBJ1-3	-	TGTGCCAGCAGTTACTCGACCCGGGGAAACACCATATATTTT	CASSYSTRGNTIYF
TRBV19	-	TRBJ2-7	-	TGTGCCAGTAGTATAGAGGGGCAGGGCTCCTACGAGCAGTACTTC	CASSIEGQGSYEQYF
TRBV5-1	-	TRBJ1-3	-	TGCGCCAGTCGGGTAACAGGAGACTCTGGAAACACCATATATTTT	CASRVTGDSGNTIYF
TRBV7-9	-	TRBJ1-1	TRBD1	TGTGCCAGCAGGGATACAGGGGGCACTGAAGCTTTCTTT	CASRDTGGTEAFF
TRBV11-2	-	TRBJ1-2	-	TGTGCCAGCAGCTTAGACAGGGATCATGGCTACACCTTC	CASSLDRDHGYTF
TRBV6-5	-	TRBJ2-7	TRBD2	TGTGCCAGCTCTCGGGGGGTCGGCTCCTACGAGCAGTACTTC	CASSRGVGSYEQYF
TRBV6-5	-	TRBJ1-1	-	TGTGCCAGCAGTTACTCGACCGGGGTTAGGACTGAAGCTTTCTTT	CASSYSTGVRTEAFF
TRBV15	-	TRBJ2-7	-	TGTGCCACCCTGTGCGAGCAGTACTTC	CATLCEQYF
TRBV29-1	-	TRBJ1-3	-	TGCAGCTCGAGGGGGGGTTTGGACGGAAACACCATATATTTT	CSSRGGLDGNTIYF
TRBV12-3/TRBV12-4	-	TRBJ1-1	-	TGTGCCAGCAGACGTATGAACACTGAAGCTTTCTTT	CASRRMNTEAFF
TRBV3-1	-	TRBJ2-6	-	TGTGCCAGCAGCCCAGGGACGGGGGAAACAGGGTTCTACGCTGGGGCCAACGTCCTGACTTTC	CASSPGTGETGFYAGANVLTF
TRBV11-2	-	TRBJ2-1	-	TGTGCCAGCAGCTTAGAACCAGGGGACTACAATGAGCAGTTCTTC	CASSLEPGDYNEQFF
TRBV20-1	-	TRBJ2-5	-	TGCAGTGCCAGGGGACCCTACCAAGAGACCCAGTACTTC	CSARGPYQETQYF
TRBV9	few	TRBJ2-1	-	TGTGCCAGCAGCGTCCGGGATGAGCAGTTCTTC	CASSVRDEQFF
TRBV25-1	-	TRBJ1-2	-	TGTGCCAGCAGTGAATATAAGGGCGGGGACTTAGGCGGCTACACCTTC	CASSEYKGGDLGGYTF
TRBV6-6	-	TRBJ2-7	TRBD2	TGTGCCAGCAGTTACGGAACTAGCGACTACGAGCAGTACTTC	CASSYGTSDYEQYF
TRBV20-1	-	TRBJ1-5	-	TGCAGTGCTAGACCAGGTTCGGGCGATAGCAATCAGCCCCAGCATTTT	CSARPGSGDSNQPQHF
TRBV20-1	-	TRBJ1-4	-	TGCAGTGCTAGAGACGGGTTTAATGAAAAACTGTTTTTT	CSARDGFNEKLFF
TRBV12-3/TRBV12-4	once	TRBJ2-7	-	TGTGCCACCGGTCATTGGGGAGGCGAGCAGTACTTC	CATGHWGGEQYF
TRBV7-2	-	TRBJ1-2	-	TGTGCCAGCAGGGACTACCGCTATGGCTACACCTTC	CASRDYRYGYTF
TRBV27	-	TRBJ1-2	TRBD1	TGTGCCAGCAGTTGGGGTCAGGGGGCTGTTGGCTACACCTTC	CASSWGQGAVGYTF
TRBV7-2	-	TRBJ2-1	TRBD1	TGTGCCAGCAGCGGGGACAGTGAGCAGTTCTTC	CASSGDSEQFF
TRBV27	-	TRBJ1-4	-	TGTGCCAGCCTTCCCTCCCCGGGAGATGAAAAACTGTTTTTT	CASLPSPGDEKLFF
TRBV7-3	-	TRBJ2-3	TRBD1	TGTGCCAGCAGCCCCGGGACAGGGCTGACCGGCACAGATACGCAGTATTTT	CASSPGTGLTGTDTQYF
TRBV7-2	-	TRBJ2-7	-	TGTGCCAGCAGCTTAATGGCAGTGAGCTCCTACGAGCAGTACTTC	CASSLMAVSSYEQYF
TRBV12-3/TRBV12-4	-	TRBJ1-5	-	TGTGCCAGCTCCCGCGAGGGTCCGGGTCAGCCCCAGCATTTT	CASSREGPGQPQHF
TRBV6-2/TRBV6-3	-	TRBJ2-3	-	TGTGCCAGCAGCCGCGGTCCACTAGATACGCAGTATTTT	CASSRGPLDTQYF
TRBV6-2/TRBV6-3	-	TRBJ1-2	-	TGTGCCAGCAGTTCGAGGGTCGAGACTAACTATGGCTACACCTTC	CASSSRVETNYGYTF
TRBV7-9	-	TRBJ1-1	-	TGTGCCAGCAGCTATGGGGGTGGGAACACTGAAGCTTTCTTT	CASSYGGGNTEAFF
TRBV2	once	TRBJ1-2	-	TGTGCCAGCATTCGGACGGAGTCTCAGGGCTACACCTTC	CASIRTESQGYTF
TRBV13	-	TRBJ2-6	-	TGTGCCAGCACGAGCACGGACTCTGGGGCCAACGTCCTGACTTTC	CASTSTDSGANVLTF